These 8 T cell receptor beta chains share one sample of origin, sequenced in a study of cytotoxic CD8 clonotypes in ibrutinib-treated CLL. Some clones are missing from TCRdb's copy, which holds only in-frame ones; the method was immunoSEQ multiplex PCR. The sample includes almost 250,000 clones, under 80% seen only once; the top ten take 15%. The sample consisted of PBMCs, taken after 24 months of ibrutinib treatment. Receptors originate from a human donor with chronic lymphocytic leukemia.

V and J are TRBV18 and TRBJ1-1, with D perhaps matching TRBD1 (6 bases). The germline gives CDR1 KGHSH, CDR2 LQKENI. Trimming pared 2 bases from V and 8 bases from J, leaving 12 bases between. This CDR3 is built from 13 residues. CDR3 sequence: CASSPTQGLEAFF. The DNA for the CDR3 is TGTGCCAGCTCACCAACACAGGGATTGGAAGCTTTCTTT.

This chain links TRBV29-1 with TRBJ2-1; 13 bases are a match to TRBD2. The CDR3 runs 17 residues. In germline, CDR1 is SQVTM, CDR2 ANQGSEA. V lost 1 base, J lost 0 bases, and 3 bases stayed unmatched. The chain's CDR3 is CSVEGLAGGRSYNEQFF. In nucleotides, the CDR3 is TGCAGCGTTGAAGGACTAGCGGGAGGACGCTCCTACAATGAGCAGTTCTTC.

CDR3 sequence (DNA): TGTGCCAGCAGCGTAGCTACGGCAGGAGCGGCAGATACGCAGTATTTT. This gives the protein CASSVATAGAADTQYF. V is TRBV9 and J is TRBJ2-3; TRBD2 might be the D (5 bases). The germline V and J ends were trimmed by 0 bases and 4 bases, with 15 bases remaining between them. The CDR3 totals 16 residues. The germline CDR1 and CDR2 sequences are SGDLS and YYNGEE.

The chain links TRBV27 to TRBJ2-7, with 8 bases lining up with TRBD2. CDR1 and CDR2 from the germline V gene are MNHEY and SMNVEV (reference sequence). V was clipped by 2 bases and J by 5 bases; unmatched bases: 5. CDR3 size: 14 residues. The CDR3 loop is CASSLQREIHEQYF. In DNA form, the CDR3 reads TGTGCCAGCAGTTTACAGCGGGAGATCCACGAGCAGTACTTC.

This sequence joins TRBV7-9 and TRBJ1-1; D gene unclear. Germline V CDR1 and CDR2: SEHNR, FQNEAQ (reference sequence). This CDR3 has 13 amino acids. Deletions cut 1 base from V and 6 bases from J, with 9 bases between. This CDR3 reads CASSLVDTSEAFF. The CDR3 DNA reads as TGTGCCAGCAGCTTAGTTGACACCTCTGAAGCTTTCTTT. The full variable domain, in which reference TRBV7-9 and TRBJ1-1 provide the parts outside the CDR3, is DTGVSQNPRHKITKRGQNVTFRCDPISEHNRLYWYRQTLGQGPEFLTYFQNEAQLEKSRLLSDRFSAERPKGSFSTLEIQRTEQGDSAMYLCASSLVDTSEAFFGQGTRLTVV.

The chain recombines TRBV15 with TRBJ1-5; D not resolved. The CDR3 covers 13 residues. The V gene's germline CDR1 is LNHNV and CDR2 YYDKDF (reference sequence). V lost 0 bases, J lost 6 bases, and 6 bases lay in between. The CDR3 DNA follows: TGTGCCACCAGCAGAGATGACGGTCAGCCCCAGCATTTT. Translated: CATSRDDGQPQHF.

CDR3 protein: CASSWGRNTGELFF. CDR3 coding DNA: TGTGCCAGCAGTTGGGGTCGAAACACCGGGGAGCTGTTTTTT. The rearrangement uses TRBV27 and TRBJ2-2; unclear D gene. The CDR3 contains 14 residues. From germline, CDR1 is MNHEY and CDR2 SMNVEV (reference sequence). V lost 4 bases, J lost 2 bases, and 8 bases lay in between.

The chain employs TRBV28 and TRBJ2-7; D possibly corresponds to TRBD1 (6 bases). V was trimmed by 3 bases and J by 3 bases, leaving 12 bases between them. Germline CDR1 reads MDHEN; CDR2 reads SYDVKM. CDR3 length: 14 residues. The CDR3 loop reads CASSFWTEDYEQYF. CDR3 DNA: TGTGCCAGCAGTTTCTGGACAGAGGACTACGAGCAGTACTTC.